This T cell receptor beta chain appears in the sequencing data of a study of T cell repertoires in cytomegalovirus infection. Turning to the study itself: Matching HLA type, along with CMV infection, was indicated by public TCR beta signatures.

This clonotype came up many times. Its antigen is currently unknown. Germline V CDR1 and CDR2: KGHDR, SFDVKD. The CDR3 is made up of 14 amino acids. After removal of 5 bases from V and 7 bases from J, the junction contained 9 bases not matched to a gene. Study conclusions and caveats: The ex vivo response was dominated by HLA-C-restricted CMV-specific TCR beta clonotypes.

TCRdb ran MiXCR on the reads and lists one entry per CDR3 protein. The sample carries about 140,000 distinct CDR3 sequences, 5.5% to 8% recorded once. This chain connects TRBV24-1 to TRBJ1-1; 7 bases map to TRBD1. Sequencing was done on a sample of PBMCs. The sequence was collected from a human donor in good health (CMV status not recorded). Some clones in this sample may be carry-over from other donors' samples. The CDR3 DNA reads TGTGCCACCAGTGTCGTACAGGGGCCCGGTGAAGCTTTCTTT. As protein: CATSVVQGPGEAFF.